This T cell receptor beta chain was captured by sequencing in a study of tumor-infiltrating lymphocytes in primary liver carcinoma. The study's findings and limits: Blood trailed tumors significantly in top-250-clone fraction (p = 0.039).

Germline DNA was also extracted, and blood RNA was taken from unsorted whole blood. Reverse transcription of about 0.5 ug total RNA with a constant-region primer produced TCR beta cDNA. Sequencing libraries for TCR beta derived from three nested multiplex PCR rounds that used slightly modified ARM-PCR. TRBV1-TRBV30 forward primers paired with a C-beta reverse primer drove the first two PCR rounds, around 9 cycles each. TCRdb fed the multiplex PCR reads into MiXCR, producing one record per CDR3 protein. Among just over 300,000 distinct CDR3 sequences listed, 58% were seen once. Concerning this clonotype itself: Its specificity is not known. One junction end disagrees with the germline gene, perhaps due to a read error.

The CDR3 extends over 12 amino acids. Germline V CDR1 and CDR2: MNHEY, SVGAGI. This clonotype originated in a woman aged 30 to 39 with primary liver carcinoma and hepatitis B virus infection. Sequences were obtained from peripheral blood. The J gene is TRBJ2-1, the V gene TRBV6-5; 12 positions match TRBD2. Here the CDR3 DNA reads TGTTCTAGCGGGGGGGGATACAATGAGCGGTTCTTC. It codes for CSSGGGYNERFF.